These 28 T cell receptor beta chains were all obtained from the same sample, sequenced in a study of OX40 agonist ivuxolimab in advanced cancers. Measured with immunoSEQ multiplex PCR; TCRdb has only the in-frame clones, and not every one. The sample shows over 95,000 clones, around nine tenths of them seen only once. The sequencing used CD4+ or CD8+ T cells sorted from blood, collected in a trial of the OX40 agonist ivuxolimab. The receptors here all came from an adult with an advanced solid tumor such as melanoma, head and neck, liver or kidney cancer.

This rearrangement joins TRBV7-2 to TRBJ1-2, with unresolved D. This CDR3 is built from 14 residues. Germline-derived CDR1 and CDR2 are SGHTA and FQGNSA. V dropped 3 bases and J dropped 4 bases, with 12 bases sitting between them. CDR3 protein: CASSLGRSGYGYTF. As DNA, the CDR3 is TGTGCCAGCAGCTTGGGAAGATCGGGCTATGGCTACACCTTC.

The sample holds a few counts of this clone. The chain has TRBV15 and TRBJ2-5; TRBD2 agrees at 11 bases. This CDR3 is built from 14 residues. Germline V CDR1 and CDR2: LNHNV, YYDKDF (reference sequence). The J segment lost 3 bases and the V segment lost 6 bases, leaving 3 bases of the junction unmatched. The CDR3 bases are TGTGCCACCAGGAGGGGACTAGCGGAAGAGACCCAGTACTTC. This gives the protein CATRRGLAEETQYF.

The rearrangement links TRBV11-2 to TRBJ2-4; D ambiguous. The germline V gene encodes CDR1 SGHAT and CDR2 FQNNGV. Trimming stripped 0 bases from V and 2 bases from J, with 8 bases between. This CDR3 is built from 15 residues. DNA for the CDR3: TGTGCCAGCAGCTTAGATTGGGTTACCAAAAACATTCAGTACTTC. Translating it yields CASSLDWVTKNIQYF.

The rearrangement links TRBV19 to TRBJ2-1, with TRBD2 matching 9 bases. Looked up from germline, CDR1 is LNHDA and CDR2 is SQIVND (reference sequence). J was trimmed by 9 bases and V by 2 bases; bases with no gene match: 8. The CDR3 length is 15 residues. CDR3 nucleotide sequence: TGTGCCAGTAGTATATCCGGCGGGAGGGGAGCTGAGCAGTTCTTC. This codes for CASSISGGRGAEQFF.

The chain recombines TRBV14 with TRBJ1-5; no reliable D call. Germline lookup yields CDR1 SGHDN and CDR2 FVKESK. Trimming took 2 bases from V and 5 from J, leaving 7 bases between them. The CDR3 contains 13 residues. The CDR3 nucleotides are TGTGCCAGCAGCCAAAGTCTGGATCAGCCCCAGCATTTT. Translation: CASSQSLDQPQHF.

The chain is built from TRBV27 and TRBJ1-5, with 7 nucleotides matching TRBD1. J was trimmed by 2 bases and V by 4 bases; bases with no gene match: 5. CDR3 length: 15 residues. The germline V gene encodes CDR1 MNHEY and CDR2 SMNVEV (reference sequence). The DNA for the CDR3 is TGTGCCAGCAGTTCCCGACAGGGCGGCAATCAGCCCCAGCATTTT. It specifies CASSSRQGGNQPQHF.

The rearrangement joins TRBV10-3 to TRBJ2-1; the D gene is possibly TRBD1 (5 bases). There are 17 residues in the CDR3. Trimming stripped 4 bases from V and 0 bases from J, with 16 bases between. Germline CDR1 ENHRY, CDR2 SYGVKD. CDR3 sequence (DNA): TGTGCCATCAGTGGGCTCAGTGGGGCCATCTCCTACAATGAGCAGTTCTTC. It codes for CAISGLSGAISYNEQFF.

V gene TRBV18 combines with J gene TRBJ2-6, with D uncertain. V was pared by 5 bases and J by 0 bases, with 11 bases between. The germline V gene has CDR1 KGHSH and CDR2 LQKENI. This CDR3 region has 16 residues. CDR3 protein: CASSYGYSSGANVLTF. Here the CDR3 DNA reads TGTGCCAGCTCATACGGTTATAGCTCTGGGGCCAACGTCCTGACTTTC.

J is TRBJ2-7 and V is TRBV13, with 15 bases lining up with TRBD2. CDR3 length: 17 residues. V lost 2 bases to trimming and J lost 5 bases; unmatched junction nucleotides: 7. The germline V gene encodes CDR1 PRHDT and CDR2 FYEKMQ (reference sequence). In nucleotides, the CDR3 is TGTGCCAGCAGCTTAAGGACTAGCGGGAGGGCCAGGAACGAGCAGTACTTC. Translated, it gives CASSLRTSGRARNEQYF.

The chain couples TRBV19 to TRBJ2-1, with 8 bases fitting TRBD1. CDR3 length equals 16 residues. Germline CDR1 LNHDA, CDR2 SQIVND (reference sequence). With 7 bases clipped from V and 3 bases from J, the junction kept 11 bases outside the gene matches. CDR3 DNA: TGTGCCAGTACCAGGGCCGGGACAGGATTCTACAATGAGCAGTTCTTC. Protein sequence: CASTRAGTGFYNEQFF.

The sample holds one count of this clone. The chain joins TRBV9 to TRBJ2-2, with TRBD2 matching 12 bases. The V gene end was trimmed by 0 bases and the J gene end by 1 base; junction bases not matched to a gene: 7. The CDR3 totals 19 residues. Germline V gene data show CDR1 as SGDLS and CDR2 as YYNGEE. The CDR3 region has the DNA TGTGCCAGCAGCGTAGGCCTAGCGGGAGGGCCATTGAACACCGGGGAGCTGTTTTTT. Its protein is CASSVGLAGGPLNTGELFF.

The chain is built from TRBV27 and TRBJ1-5, with D hard to call. The germline CDR1 and CDR2 sequences are MNHEY and SMNVEV (reference sequence). CDR3 size: 13 residues. Trimming removed 2 bases at V and 4 bases at J, with 6 bases between. Written as DNA, the CDR3 is TGTGCCAGCAGTTTAACGTATAATCAGCCCCAGCATTTT. Translating gives CASSLTYNQPQHF.

This clone was observed a single time. The chain has TRBV6-1 and TRBJ2-3; 8 nucleotides match TRBD1. Germline CDR1 reads MNHNS; CDR2 reads SASEGT. After removal of 4 bases from V and 1 base from J, the junction contained 7 bases not matched to a gene. The CDR3 covers 16 residues. The CDR3 region is CASSGLPGGGTDTQYF. The CDR3 DNA sequence: TGTGCCAGCAGTGGCCTCCCAGGGGGCGGCACAGATACGCAGTATTTT.

The chain employs TRBV21-1 and TRBJ2-5. TRBV21-1 is listed as a pseudogene. The CDR3 is made up of 19 amino acids. The CDR3 sequence: CASSPRRGEERTPSKTQYF. CDR3 nucleotides: TGTGCCAGCAGCCCGAGGAGGGGGGAGGAAAGGACGCCTTCAAAGACCCAGTACTTC.

The chain recombines TRBV6-5 with TRBJ1-2, with 9 positions matching TRBD1. Trimming took 2 bases from V and 4 from J; bases not matched to a gene: 5. Germline V CDR1 and CDR2: MNHEY, SVGAGI. This CDR3 region has 15 residues. The CDR3 is CASSYDTGGVYGYTF. In DNA form, the CDR3 reads TGTGCCAGCAGTTACGACACAGGGGGCGTCTATGGCTACACCTTC.

The chain links TRBV27 to TRBJ1-3; D perhaps matches TRBD1 (6 bases). This CDR3 spans 15 amino acids. V lost 3 bases and J 4 bases, leaving 13 bases between the germline ends. Germline CDR1 and CDR2: MNHEY and SMNVEV (reference sequence). CDR3 bases: TGTGCCAGCAGTTTGGCAGGGGCATGGGGAAACACCATATATTTT. It specifies CASSLAGAWGNTIYF.

The chain joins TRBV7-3 to TRBJ2-5; D possibly corresponds to TRBD1 (7 bases). Germline CDR1 and CDR2: SGHTA and FQGTGA. The CDR3 runs 15 residues. The V gene lost 5 bases and the J gene lost 4 bases, with 17 bases spanning the gap. The CDR3 spells CASSPTGGGVETQYF. CDR3 coding DNA: TGTGCCAGCAGCCCGACAGGAGGGGGCGTAGAGACCCAGTACTTC.

V gene TRBV5-1 combines with J gene TRBJ2-7, with TRBD1 identical over 7 bases. V lost 4 bases and J lost 4; bases outside the gene matches: 8. The CDR3 runs 14 residues. Germline assignment: CDR1 SGHRS and CDR2 YFSETQ. This CDR3 is CASSAGTATYEQYF. CDR3 in DNA: TGCGCCAGCAGCGCCGGGACAGCGACTTACGAGCAGTACTTC.

This rearrangement joins TRBV6-5 to TRBJ1-5; the D gene is possibly TRBD1 (6 bases). The CDR3 contains 16 residues. The germline CDR1 and CDR2 sequences are MNHEY and SVGAGI. Trimming pared 0 bases from V and 0 bases from J, leaving 9 bases between. CDR3 sequence: CASSYSRTASNQPQHF. The CDR3 DNA is TGTGCCAGCAGTTACTCGAGGACAGCTAGCAATCAGCCCCAGCATTTT.

The rearrangement links TRBV9 to TRBJ1-3; tentative D call: TRBD1 (5 bases). V lost 0 bases and J 0 bases, leaving 13 bases between the germline ends. The CDR3 is made up of 17 amino acids. Germline-derived CDR1 and CDR2 are SGDLS and YYNGEE. The CDR3 loop is CASSVGGDGASGNTIYF. The CDR3 nucleotides are TGTGCCAGCAGCGTAGGAGGGGACGGAGCCTCTGGAAACACCATATATTTT.

This clone was picked up one time. The chain links TRBV7-2 to TRBJ2-5; D possibly corresponds to TRBD2 (7 bases). V was trimmed by 5 bases and J by 5 bases, leaving 15 bases between them. Germline V gene data show CDR1 as SGHTA and CDR2 as FQGNSA. The length of the CDR3 is 14 residues. CDR3 bases: TGTGCCAGCAGCCCCTCGGGGGGCCAGGAGACCCAGTACTTC. Translating it yields CASSPSGGQETQYF.

The chain links TRBV5-4 to TRBJ2-7; D not resolved. The ends were cut back, 7 bases at V and 3 bases at J, with 14 bases in the middle. The CDR3 sequence is 13 residues long. Germline values: CDR1 SGHNT, CDR2 YYREEE (reference sequence). The chain's CDR3 is CASRSWGFYEQYF. CDR3 coding DNA: TGTGCCAGCCGAAGTTGGGGTTTCTACGAGCAGTACTTC.

V and J are TRBV6-1 and TRBJ1-6; D gene ambiguous. The V end was cut by 0 bases, the J end by 6 bases, with 12 bases between. The V gene's germline CDR1 is MNHNS and CDR2 SASEGT. The CDR3 runs 16 residues. The CDR3 reads CASSEAVTVPNSPLHF. In DNA form, the CDR3 reads TGTGCCAGCAGTGAAGCTGTTACCGTTCCTAATTCACCCCTCCACTTT.

This clone has just one count. The CDR3 DNA reads as TGTGCCAGCAGCTTTGTGGTAGCGGGAACCTACGAGCAGTACTTC. It encodes CASSFVVAGTYEQYF. V usage is TRBV5-5 and J usage is TRBJ2-7, with TRBD2 identical over 8 bases. Trimming removed 2 bases from V and 2 bases from J; junction bases left unmatched: 6. This CDR3 has 15 amino acids. Germline V gives CDR1 SGHKS, CDR2 YYEKEE (reference sequence).

This chain joins TRBV7-6 and TRBJ2-1; D unresolved. The germline CDR1 and CDR2 sequences are SGHVS and FNYEAQ. Trimming removed 3 bases at V and 0 bases at J, with 15 bases between. The CDR3 runs to 17 residues. The CDR3 protein is CASSFFTGGGSYNEQFF. In nucleotides, the CDR3 is TGTGCCAGCAGCTTCTTCACGGGCGGCGGCTCCTACAATGAGCAGTTCTTC.

The chain links TRBV28 to TRBJ1-5, with TRBD1 matching over 8 bases. Germline V gene data show CDR1 as MDHEN and CDR2 as SYDVKM. Trimming took 2 bases from V and 5 from J; bases not matched to a gene: 8. The CDR3 has 16 residues. CDR3 sequence reads: CASSLPSRGPYQPQHF. CDR3 coding DNA: TGTGCCAGCAGTTTACCCTCCAGGGGGCCCTATCAGCCCCAGCATTTT.

V and J are TRBV7-2 and TRBJ2-6; 7 bases map to TRBD1. This CDR3 has 15 amino acids. V shed 5 bases, J shed 2 bases, and the junction held 3 bases outside the gene matches. CDR1 SGHTA and CDR2 FQGNSA come from the germline V gene. CDR3 sequence reads: CASSNDRAGANVLTF. The CDR3 region has the DNA TGTGCCAGCAGCAACGACAGGGCTGGGGCCAACGTCCTGACTTTC. Drawing the rest from reference TRBV7-2 and TRBJ2-6, the complete variable domain is GAGVSQSPSNKVTEKGKDVELRCDPISGHTALYWYRQSLGQGLEFLIYFQGNSAPDKSGLPSDRFSAERTGGSVSTLTIQRTQQEDSAVYLCASSNDRAGANVLTFGAGSRLTVL.

This sequence joins TRBV4-1 and TRBJ2-4; D gene uncertain. Deletions cut 4 bases from V and 0 bases from J, with 13 bases between. Looked up from germline, CDR1 is MGHRA and CDR2 is YSYEKL. The CDR3 has 16 residues. The CDR3: CASSPLPGLAKNIQYF. The CDR3 region has the DNA TGCGCCAGCAGCCCCCTCCCCGGCCTAGCCAAAAACATTCAGTACTTC.